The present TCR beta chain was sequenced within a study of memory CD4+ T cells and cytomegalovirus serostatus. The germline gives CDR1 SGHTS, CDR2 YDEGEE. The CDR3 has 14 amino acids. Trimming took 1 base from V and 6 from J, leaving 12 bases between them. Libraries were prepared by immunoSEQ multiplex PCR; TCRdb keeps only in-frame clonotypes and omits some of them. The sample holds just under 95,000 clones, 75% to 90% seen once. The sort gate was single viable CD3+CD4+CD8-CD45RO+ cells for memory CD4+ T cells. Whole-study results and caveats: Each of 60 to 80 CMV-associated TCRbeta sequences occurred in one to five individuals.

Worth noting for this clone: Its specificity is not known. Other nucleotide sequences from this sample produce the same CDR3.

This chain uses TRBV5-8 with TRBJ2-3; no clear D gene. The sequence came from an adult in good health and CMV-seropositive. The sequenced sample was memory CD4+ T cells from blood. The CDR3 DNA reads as TGTGCCAGCAGCTTGCGTAGGCCCCCCGATACGCAGTATTTT. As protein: CASSLRRPPDTQYF. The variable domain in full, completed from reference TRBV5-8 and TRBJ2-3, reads EAGVTQSPTHLIKTRGQQATLRCSPISGHTSVYWYQQALGLGLQFLLWYDEGEERNRGNFPPRFSGRQFPNYSSELNVNALELEDSALYLCASSLRRPPDTQYFGPGTRLTVL.